This T cell receptor (beta chain) was retrieved from a study of blood T cell repertoires in COVID-19. In the study overall: From the United States, Italy and Spain came samples of acute and convalescent COVID-19.

The CDR3 loop spans 14 amino acids. Trimming shortened V by 1 base and J by 9 bases, and 13 bases separated the two germline ends. Looked up from germline, CDR1 is SGHVS and CDR2 is FNYEAQ. Sequencing was performed with immunoSEQ multiplex PCR; in TCRdb, only in-frame clones are kept and a portion is missing. This sample has approximately 150,000 clones, with about 83% found just once. Sequencing was performed on peripheral blood. The receptor was derived from a woman aged 80 or over with acute or convalescent COVID-19. The chain has TRBV7-6 and TRBJ2-1; D might be TRBD1 (6 bases). CDR3 in DNA: TGTGCCAGCAGCTTAGTTATGGGGGCGGGTGAGCAGTTCTTC. Protein product: CASSLVMGAGEQFF.